The 15 T cell receptor beta chains below come from one sample, sequenced in a study of CD8 T cells in Susac syndrome. cDNA came from about 0.51 to 1 ug RNA primed by random hexamers. TCRdb re-derived calls from the immunoSEQ multiplex PCR reads in MiXCR, one entry per CDR3 protein. This table holds around 80,000 distinct CDR3 sequences, roughly 90% found once. The sample was CD8+ T cells from PBMCs. The receptors stem from a human donor with multiple sclerosis.

The chain uses TRBV5-1 and TRBJ2-7; 9 positions agree with TRBD1. V lost 2 bases and J lost 1; bases outside the gene matches: 4. Germline V lookup: CDR1 SGHRS, CDR2 YFSETQ. The CDR3 is made up of 15 amino acids. DNA for the CDR3: TGCGCCAGCAGCTTCGACAGGGGGGGATCCTACGAGCAGTACTTC. Translating it yields CASSFDRGGSYEQYF.

J is TRBJ1-5 and V is TRBV27; D is perhaps TRBD1 (5 bases). CDR1 and CDR2 (germline): MNHEY, SMNVEV (reference sequence). V lost 3 bases and J 9 bases, leaving 12 bases between the germline ends. This CDR3 contains 13 residues. The CDR3 nucleotides are TGTGCCAGCAGTTTTGGGGCCCCGGGGCCCCAGCATTTT. This sequence encodes CASSFGAPGPQHF.

The V call is TRBV9, the J call TRBJ1-1; 8 bases fit TRBD1. Germline CDR1 is SGDLS and CDR2 is YYNGEE. Unmatched junction bases numbered 7, after V lost 2 bases and J lost 1 base. The CDR3 contains 16 residues. CDR3 protein: CASSVGQVRSNTEAFF. In DNA form, the CDR3 reads TGTGCCAGCAGCGTGGGACAGGTCAGGTCGAACACTGAAGCTTTCTTT.

The chain uses TRBV28 and TRBJ1-5; 7 bases line up with TRBD1. From germline, CDR1 is MDHEN and CDR2 SYDVKM. The CDR3 spans 15 residues. V trimming: 4 bases; J trimming: 3 bases; junction bases outside the gene matches: 6. CDR3 DNA sequence: TGTGCCAGCAGTTCACAGACAGGGAACAATCAGCCCCAGCATTTT. Protein: CASSSQTGNNQPQHF.

The chain couples TRBV15 to TRBJ2-1; no definite D call. Germline CDR1 and CDR2: LNHNV and YYDKDF (reference sequence). The length of the CDR3 is 16 residues. Trimming removed 0 bases at V and 0 bases at J, with 9 bases between. The CDR3 loop is CATSREGPSSYNEQFF. The DNA for the CDR3 is TGTGCCACCAGCAGAGAGGGCCCTAGCTCCTACAATGAGCAGTTCTTC.

The genes are TRBV7-8 and TRBJ1-5; 8 bases line up with TRBD1. The ends lost 1 base at V and 3 bases at J; junction bases unmatched: 2. The V gene's germline CDR1 is SGHVS and CDR2 FQNEAQ. There are 15 residues in the CDR3. The CDR3 DNA is TGTGCCAGCAGCTTAGGGGGACAGGCCAATCAGCCCCAGCATTTT. This translates into CASSLGGQANQPQHF.

About this clonotype itself: The junction and the germline gene differ at one end; a read error may be behind it. The chain links TRBV28 to TRBJ1-1, with D possibly matching TRBD1 (5 bases). CDR3 size: 12 residues. The V gene's germline CDR1 is MDHEN and CDR2 SYDVKM. The DNA of the CDR3 is TGTGACAGCAGTTTATGGGGGACTGAAGCTTTCTTT. Protein: CDSSLWGTEAFF.

V and J are TRBV9 and TRBJ1-2; D ambiguous. The CDR3 extends over 15 amino acids. V was clipped by 0 bases and J by 0 bases, with 9 bases between them. Germline CDR1 is SGDLS and CDR2 is YYNGEE. CDR3 amino acids: CASSVDGGPNYGYTF. The DNA of the CDR3 is TGTGCCAGCAGCGTAGACGGAGGACCTAACTATGGCTACACCTTC. Together with reference TRBV9 and TRBJ1-2, the CDR3 gives the full variable domain: DSGVTQTPKHLITATGQRVTLRCSPRSGDLSVYWYQQSLDQGLQFLIQYYNGEERAKGNILERFSAQQFPDLHSELNLSSLELGDSALYFCASSVDGGPNYGYTFGSGTRLTVV.

The chain uses TRBV6-2 or TRBV6-3 and TRBJ2-7, with 8 bases that match TRBD1. The length of the CDR3 is 23 residues. The V gene's germline CDR1 is MNHEY and CDR2 SVGEGT. With 1 base clipped from V and 0 bases from J, the junction kept 26 bases outside the gene matches. The CDR3 nucleotides are TGTGCCAGCAGTTACTGGTATATCGGGACAGGTGGGGGACCGTTCCAAAGCTCCTACGAGCAGTACTTC. This sequence encodes CASSYWYIGTGGGPFQSSYEQYF.

The chain joins TRBV6-2 or TRBV6-3 to TRBJ2-7; unclear D gene. Germline V gene data show CDR1 as MNHEY and CDR2 as SVGEGT. The CDR3 has 15 residues. The V gene lost 0 bases and the J gene lost 6 bases, with 15 bases spanning the gap. CDR3 sequence reads: CASSYSNALRSEQYF. CDR3 coding DNA: TGTGCCAGCAGTTACTCGAACGCGCTACGGAGCGAGCAGTACTTC.

The chain carries TRBV6-6 and TRBJ1-5, with D perhaps matching TRBD1 (6 bases). The germline V and J ends were trimmed by 2 bases and 9 bases, with 20 bases remaining between them. Germline V gene lookup returns CDR1 MNHNY and CDR2 SVGAGI (reference sequence). The CDR3 length is 16 residues. The CDR3 DNA reads TGTGCCAGCAGTTACGGGGGACACCCGCAAAGGCTGCCCCAGCATTTT. This gives the protein CASSYGGHPQRLPQHF.

The J gene is TRBJ2-3, the V gene TRBV28; tentative D call: TRBD2 (6 bases). The germline V gene encodes CDR1 MDHEN and CDR2 SYDVKM. CDR3 length: 17 residues. V lost 3 bases to trimming and J lost 0 bases, with 16 bases between them. The CDR3 region has the DNA TGTGCCAGCAGTTTCTCCGGCCGGGACTCAAGCACAGATACGCAGTATTTT. This encodes CASSFSGRDSSTDTQYF.

The chain links TRBV6-5 to TRBJ2-1; D remains unclear. Germline CDR1 and CDR2: MNHEY and SVGAGI. V was clipped by 3 bases and J by 0 bases, with 12 bases between them. The CDR3 has 16 amino acids. The CDR3 is CASSYEPPSSYNEQFF. The CDR3 coding sequence is TGTGCCAGCAGTTATGAGCCACCGAGCTCCTACAATGAGCAGTTCTTC.

This rearrangement joins TRBV7-2 to TRBJ2-1, with D uncertain. CDR1 is SGHTA and CDR2 is FQGNSA in the germline V gene. The CDR3 loop spans 14 amino acids. Trimming took off 0 bases at V and 7 bases at J, with 10 bases between the two ends. Here the CDR3 DNA reads TGTGCCAGCAGCTTAGCGCTTGGTGGGAATGAGCAGTTCTTC. This translates into CASSLALGGNEQFF.

V usage is TRBV4-3 and J usage is TRBJ1-2; D remains unclear. Trimming removed 5 bases from V and 0 bases from J, with 13 bases in between. This CDR3 has 15 residues. Germline V gene data show CDR1 as LGHNA and CDR2 as YSLEER. The CDR3 is CASSSGSLTNYGYTF. The CDR3 DNA sequence: TGCGCCAGCAGCTCGGGCTCCCTAACTAACTATGGCTACACCTTC.